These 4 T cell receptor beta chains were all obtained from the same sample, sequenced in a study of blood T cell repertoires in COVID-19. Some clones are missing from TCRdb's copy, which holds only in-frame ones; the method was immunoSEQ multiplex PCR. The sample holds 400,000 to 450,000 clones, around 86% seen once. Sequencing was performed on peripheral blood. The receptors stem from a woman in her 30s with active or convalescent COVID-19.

Here the CDR3 reads CASSSALGSYEQYF. CDR3 sequence (DNA): TGTGCCAGCAGCTCGGCCCTAGGTTCCTACGAGCAGTACTTC. The chain links TRBV11-2 to TRBJ2-7; no clear D. Trimming cost V 4 bases and J 1 base, with 11 bases left between them. The CDR3 extends over 14 amino acids. Germline V lookup: CDR1 SGHAT, CDR2 FQNNGV.

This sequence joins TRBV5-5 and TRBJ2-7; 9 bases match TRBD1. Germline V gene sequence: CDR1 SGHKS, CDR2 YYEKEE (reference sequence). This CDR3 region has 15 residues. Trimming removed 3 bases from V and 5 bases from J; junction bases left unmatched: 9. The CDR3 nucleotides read TGTGCCAGCAGCTCGTTGGGACAGGGACGAGACGAGCAGTACTTC. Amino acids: CASSSLGQGRDEQYF.

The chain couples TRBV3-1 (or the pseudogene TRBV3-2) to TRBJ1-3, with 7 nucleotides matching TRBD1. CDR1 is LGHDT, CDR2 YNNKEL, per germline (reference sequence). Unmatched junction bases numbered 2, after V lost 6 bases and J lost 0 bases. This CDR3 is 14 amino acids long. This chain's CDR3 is CASRTGRSGNTIYF. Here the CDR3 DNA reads TGTGCCAGCAGGACAGGGCGCTCTGGAAACACCATATATTTT.

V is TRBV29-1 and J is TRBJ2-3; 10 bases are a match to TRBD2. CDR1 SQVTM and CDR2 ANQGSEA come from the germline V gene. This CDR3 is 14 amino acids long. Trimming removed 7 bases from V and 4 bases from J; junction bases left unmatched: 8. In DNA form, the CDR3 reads TGCAGCGGGGTGACTAGCGGGCGTGCAGATACGCAGTATTTT. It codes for CSGVTSGRADTQYF.